These 11 T cell receptor beta chains share one sample of origin, sequenced in a study of technical replicates of blood from a handful of donors. Profiled with immunoSEQ multiplex PCR; TCRdb holds only in-frame clones, not every one. The data show tens of thousands of clones, with less than 95% seen just once and under 0.4% held by the top ten. The source material was T cells isolated from PBMCs. These TCRs come from a human donor in good health.

The chain joins TRBV5-6 to TRBJ1-2, with 8 bases identical to TRBD1. V gave up 4 bases and J gave up 5 bases; unmatched junction bases: 10. CDR3 length: 15 residues. Germline-derived CDR1 and CDR2 are SGHDT and YYEEEE. The DNA of the CDR3 is TGTGCCAGCAGCCGTCCCTTTCAGGGGGCGTATGGCTACACCTTC. It specifies CASSRPFQGAYGYTF.

This clone has only one observation. The V and J genes are TRBV5-6 and TRBJ1-3; D unclear. V gave up 6 bases and J gave up 2 bases, with 12 bases separating them. CDR3 length equals 14 residues. Looked up from germline, CDR1 is SGHDT and CDR2 is YYEEEE. The CDR3, as DNA: TGTGCCAGCAACGGTCAGGATACTGGAAACACCATATATTTT. Amino acids: CASNGQDTGNTIYF. Drawing the rest from reference TRBV5-6 and TRBJ1-3, the complete variable domain is DAGVTQSPTHLIKTRGQQVTLRCSPKSGHDTVSWYQQALGQGPQFIFQYYEEEERQRGNFPDRFSGHQFPNYSSELNVNALLLGDSALYLCASNGQDTGNTIYFGEGSWLTVV.

The rearrangement links TRBV12-5 to TRBJ2-2; TRBD2 agrees at 10 bases. The length of the CDR3 is 17 residues. Germline V lookup: CDR1 LGHNT, CDR2 FRNRAP. V dropped 2 bases and J dropped 6; count of bases not matched to a gene: 9. This chain's CDR3 is CASGLNSAGGVAGELFF. The CDR3 region has the DNA TGTGCTAGTGGTTTGAACTCAGCGGGAGGGGTAGCCGGGGAGCTGTTTTTT.

The chain has TRBV5-4 and TRBJ2-5; 7 nucleotides line up with TRBD2. Germline trimming cut 0 bases from V and 7 bases from J; bases unmatched to any gene: 0. Germline V gene sequence: CDR1 SGHNT, CDR2 YYREEE (reference sequence). The CDR3 is 12 amino acids. In DNA form, the CDR3 reads TGTGCCAGCAGCTTGGCGGGGGGGACCCAGTACTTC. As protein: CASSLAGGTQYF. The variable domain in full, completed from reference TRBV5-4 and TRBJ2-5, reads ETGVTQSPTHLIKTRGQQVTLRCSSQSGHNTVSWYQQALGQGPQFIFQYYREEENGRGNFPPRFSGLQFPNYSSELNVNALELDDSALYLCASSLAGGTQYFGPGTRLLVL.

The rearrangement links TRBV4-1 to TRBJ2-3, with 7 bases lining up with TRBD2. Germline CDR1 reads MGHRA; CDR2 reads YSYEKL. Trimming removed 1 base from V and 3 bases from J; junction bases left unmatched: 13. The CDR3 runs to 18 residues. The CDR3 DNA follows: TGCGCCAGCAGCCAAGTCGTCCGGGCGGGAGATAGAACAGATACGCAGTATTTT. This encodes CASSQVVRAGDRTDTQYF.

V and J are TRBV4-3 and TRBJ1-2, with D possibly TRBD1 on 6 matching bases. CDR1 and CDR2 from the germline V gene are LGHNA and YSLEER. With 1 base removed from V and 4 bases from J, the gap between germline ends came to 10 bases. This CDR3 region has 14 residues. In DNA form, the CDR3 reads TGCGCCAGCAGCCAAGTGACAGGACCCTATGGCTACACCTTC. It encodes CASSQVTGPYGYTF.

This clone appeared a few times. The V call is TRBV5-1, the J call TRBJ1-1; D remains ambiguous. This CDR3 region has 12 residues. Germline loops: CDR1 SGHRS, CDR2 YFSETQ. V was clipped by 0 bases and J by 7 bases, with 7 bases between them. The CDR3 DNA is TGCGCCAGCAGCTTGGGACATAGTGAAGCTTTCTTT. This translates into CASSLGHSEAFF.

Here the CDR3 reads CASRRDGRTDTQYF. The CDR3 coding sequence is TGTGCCAGCCGGAGGGACGGACGTACAGATACGCAGTATTTT. The V gene is TRBV27, the J gene TRBJ2-3; D is perhaps TRBD2 (6 bases). In germline, CDR1 is MNHEY, CDR2 SMNVEV (reference sequence). This CDR3 comprises 14 residues. The ends were cut back, 8 bases at V and 3 bases at J, with 15 bases in the middle.

J is TRBJ1-5 and V is TRBV6-5; tentative D call: TRBD1 (6 bases). There are 13 residues in the CDR3. Trimming left V 6 bases short and J 4 bases short, with 10 bases between. Germline lookup yields CDR1 MNHEY and CDR2 SVGAGI. This CDR3 is CASRSGVNQPQHF. As DNA, the CDR3 is TGTGCCAGCAGATCAGGGGTAAATCAGCCCCAGCATTTT.

This clone was detected only once. The gene calls are TRBV28 and TRBJ1-2, with D uncertain. CDR3 length: 15 amino acids. CDR1 is MDHEN and CDR2 is SYDVKM in the germline V gene. Trimming took off 4 bases at V and 0 bases at J, with 12 bases between the two ends. The CDR3 DNA reads as TGTGCCAGCAGTTCCCTCGGTACTACTAACTATGGCTACACCTTC. Translating gives CASSSLGTTNYGYTF.

The J gene is TRBJ1-1, the V gene TRBV11-2; a weak D match, TRBD1 (6 bases). The V end was cut by 5 bases, the J end by 0 bases, with 13 bases between. Germline CDR1 and CDR2: SGHAT and FQNNGV. The CDR3 extends over 15 amino acids. The DNA for the CDR3 is TGTGCCAGCAGCGCACAACAGGGCATGAACACTGAAGCTTTCTTT. Translated, it gives CASSAQQGMNTEAFF.